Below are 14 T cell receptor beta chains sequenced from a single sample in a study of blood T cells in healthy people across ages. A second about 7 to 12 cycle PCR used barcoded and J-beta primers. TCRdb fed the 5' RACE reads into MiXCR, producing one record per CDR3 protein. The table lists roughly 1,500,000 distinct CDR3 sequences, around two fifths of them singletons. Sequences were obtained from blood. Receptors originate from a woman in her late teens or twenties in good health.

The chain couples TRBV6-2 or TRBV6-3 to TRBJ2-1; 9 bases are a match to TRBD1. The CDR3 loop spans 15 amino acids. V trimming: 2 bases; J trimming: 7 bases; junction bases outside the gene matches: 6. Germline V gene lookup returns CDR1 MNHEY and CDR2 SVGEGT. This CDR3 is CASSYPTGTGNEQFF. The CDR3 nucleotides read TGTGCCAGCAGTTACCCGACCGGGACAGGGAATGAGCAGTTCTTC.

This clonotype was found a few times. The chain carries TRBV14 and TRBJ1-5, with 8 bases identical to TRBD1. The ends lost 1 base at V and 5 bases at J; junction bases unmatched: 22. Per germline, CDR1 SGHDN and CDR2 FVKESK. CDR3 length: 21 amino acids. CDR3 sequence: CASSQAFRAGGDSGSDQPQHF. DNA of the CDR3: TGTGCCAGCAGCCAAGCCTTTAGGGCAGGGGGCGATTCAGGATCAGATCAGCCCCAGCATTTT.

The CDR3 is CASSLRPGQWDSGANVLTF. The DNA for the CDR3 is TGCGCCAGCAGCTTGCGCCCAGGACAGTGGGACTCTGGGGCCAACGTCCTGACTTTC. V gene TRBV5-1 combines with J gene TRBJ2-6; D is perhaps TRBD1 (6 bases). Trimming removed 1 base from V and 0 bases from J, with 17 bases in between. CDR3 length: 19 residues. The germline gives CDR1 SGHRS, CDR2 YFSETQ.

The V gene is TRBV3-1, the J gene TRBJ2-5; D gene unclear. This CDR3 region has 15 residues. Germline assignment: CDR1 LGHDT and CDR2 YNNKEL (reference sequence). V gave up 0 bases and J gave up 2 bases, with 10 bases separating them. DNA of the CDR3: TGTGCCAGCAGCCAAGATCCAGCGAGACAAGAGACCCAGTACTTC. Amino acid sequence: CASSQDPARQETQYF.

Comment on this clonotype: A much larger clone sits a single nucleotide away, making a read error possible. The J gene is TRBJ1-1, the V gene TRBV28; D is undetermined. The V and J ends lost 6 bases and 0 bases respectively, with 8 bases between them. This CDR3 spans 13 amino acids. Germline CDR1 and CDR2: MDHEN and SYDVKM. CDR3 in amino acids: CASSPHVNTEAFF. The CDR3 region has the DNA TGTGCCAGCAGCCCCCATGTGAACACTGAAGCTTTCTTT. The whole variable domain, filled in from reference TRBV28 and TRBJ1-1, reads DVKVTQSSRYLVKRTGEKVFLECVQDMDHENMFWYRQDPGLGLRLIYFSYDVKMKEKGDIPEGYSVSREKKERFSLILESASTNQTSMYLCASSPHVNTEAFFGQGTRLTVV.

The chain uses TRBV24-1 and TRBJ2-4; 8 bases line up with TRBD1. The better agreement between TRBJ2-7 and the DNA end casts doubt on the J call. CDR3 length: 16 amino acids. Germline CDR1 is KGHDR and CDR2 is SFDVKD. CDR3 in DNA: TGTGCCACCAGTGAACTGGACAGGGTGGGTGGAAACGAGCAGTACTTC. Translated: CATSELDRVGGNEQYF.

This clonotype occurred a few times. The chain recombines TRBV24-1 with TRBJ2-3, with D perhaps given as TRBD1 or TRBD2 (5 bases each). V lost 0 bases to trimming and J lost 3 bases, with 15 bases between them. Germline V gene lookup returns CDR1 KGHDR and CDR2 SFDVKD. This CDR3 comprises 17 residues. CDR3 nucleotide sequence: TGTGCCACCAGTGATTTGGGCGCAGGGACGTTTACAGATACGCAGTATTTT. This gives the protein CATSDLGAGTFTDTQYF.

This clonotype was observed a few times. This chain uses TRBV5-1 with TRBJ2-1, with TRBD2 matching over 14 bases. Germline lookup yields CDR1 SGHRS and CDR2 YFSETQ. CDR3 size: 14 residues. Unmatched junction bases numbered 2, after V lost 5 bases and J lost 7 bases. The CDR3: CASRGLAGENEQFF. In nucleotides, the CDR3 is TGCGCCAGCAGGGGACTAGCGGGAGAGAATGAGCAGTTCTTC.

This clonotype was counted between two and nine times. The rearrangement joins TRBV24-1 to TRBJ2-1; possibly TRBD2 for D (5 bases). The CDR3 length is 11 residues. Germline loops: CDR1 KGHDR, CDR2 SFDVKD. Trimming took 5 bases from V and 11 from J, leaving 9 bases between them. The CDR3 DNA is TGTGCCACCAGTGCGAGAGGGAAGCAGTTCTTC. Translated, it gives CATSARGKQFF.

The CDR3 coding sequence is TGTGCCAGCAGTCCCCGGGGAGCGTATAGCGCAGATACGCAGTATTTT. Its translation is CASSPRGAYSADTQYF. The rearrangement uses TRBV12-3 or TRBV12-4 and TRBJ2-3; TRBD2 is a possible D gene (5 bases). Trimming removed 5 bases from V and 4 bases from J, with 19 bases in between. This CDR3 is 16 amino acids long.

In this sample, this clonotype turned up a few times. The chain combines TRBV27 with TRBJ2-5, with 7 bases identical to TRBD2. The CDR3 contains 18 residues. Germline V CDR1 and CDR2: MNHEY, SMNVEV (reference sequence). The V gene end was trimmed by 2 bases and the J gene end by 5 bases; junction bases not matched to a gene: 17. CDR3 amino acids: CASSLTGGLLPGEETQYF. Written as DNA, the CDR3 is TGTGCCAGCAGTTTAACGGGGGGACTCCTGCCCGGGGAGGAGACCCAGTACTTC.

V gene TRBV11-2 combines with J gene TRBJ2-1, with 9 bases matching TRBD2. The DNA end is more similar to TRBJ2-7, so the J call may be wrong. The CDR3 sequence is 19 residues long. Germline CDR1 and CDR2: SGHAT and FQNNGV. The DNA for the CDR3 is TGTGCCAGCAGCTCAATGGGGGGGGCTAGCGGGGCATCATACAATGAGCAGTACTTC. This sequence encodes CASSSMGGASGASYNEQYF.

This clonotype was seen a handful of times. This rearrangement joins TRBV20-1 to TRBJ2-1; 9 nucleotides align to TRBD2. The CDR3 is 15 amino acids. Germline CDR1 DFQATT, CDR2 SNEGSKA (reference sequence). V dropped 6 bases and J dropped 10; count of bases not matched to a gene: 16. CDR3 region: CSADGALAGVVEQFF. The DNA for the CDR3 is TGCAGTGCGGATGGAGCCTTAGCGGGAGTCGTGGAGCAGTTCTTC.

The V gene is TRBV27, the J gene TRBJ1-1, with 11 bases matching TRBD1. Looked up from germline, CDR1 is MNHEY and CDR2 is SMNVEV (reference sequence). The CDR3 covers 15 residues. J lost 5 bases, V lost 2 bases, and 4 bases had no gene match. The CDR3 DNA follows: TGTGCCAGCAGTTTAAGAGGGACAGGGGGAACTGAAGCTTTCTTT. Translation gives CASSLRGTGGTEAFF.